This entry lists 20 T cell receptor beta chains sequenced from one sample in a study of blood T cell repertoires in COVID-19. Sequenced by immunoSEQ multiplex PCR; TCRdb stores in-frame clones only, minus some. Of about 670,000 clones in the sample, 90% are singletons; the top ten hold roughly 0.25%. The material sequenced was peripheral blood. The receptors were gathered from a woman younger than 35 with acute or convalescent COVID-19.

The rearrangement uses TRBV11-2 and TRBJ2-3, with 10 bases lining up with TRBD2. The germline V gene has CDR1 SGHAT and CDR2 FQNNGV. This CDR3 region has 19 residues. V shed 1 base, J shed 1 base, and the junction held 11 bases outside the gene matches. In nucleotides, the CDR3 is TGTGCCAGCAGCTTAGGTGGGCTAGCGGGGGCCCCACGCACAGATACGCAGTATTTT. The encoded protein is CASSLGGLAGAPRTDTQYF. Looking up the rest from reference TRBV11-2 and TRBJ2-3 gives the full variable domain: EAGVAQSPRYKIIEKRQSVAFWCNPISGHATLYWYQQILGQGPKLLIQFQNNGVVDDSQLPKDRFSAERLKGVDSTLKIQPAKLEDSAVYLCASSLGGLAGAPRTDTQYFGPGTRLTVL.

The CDR3 loop reads CASSFLDSAHDGYTF. The CDR3 DNA reads as TGTGCCAGCAGCTTCCTAGACAGTGCCCACGATGGCTACACCTTC. The chain is built from TRBV7-8 and TRBJ1-2, with D possibly TRBD1 on 5 matching bases. Trimming took 3 bases from V and 6 from J, leaving 17 bases between them. The germline CDR1 and CDR2 sequences are SGHVS and FQNEAQ. CDR3 length equals 15 residues. The whole variable domain, remainder taken from reference TRBV7-8 and TRBJ1-2, is GAGVSQSPRYKVAKRGQDVALRCDPISGHVSLFWYQQALGQGPEFLTYFQNEAQLDKSGLPSDRFFAERPEGSVSTLKIQRTQQEDSAVYLCASSFLDSAHDGYTFGSGTRLTVV.

This chain links TRBV5-4 with TRBJ1-2; TRBD1 aligns across 8 bases. Trimming at V came to 4 bases and at J to 4 bases, leaving 9 bases not matched to a gene. The CDR3 has 15 amino acids. Per germline, CDR1 SGHNT and CDR2 YYREEE (reference sequence). CDR3 coding DNA: TGTGCCAGCAGCAAGGAGGGCAGGGGGCTCTATGGCTACACCTTC. It specifies CASSKEGRGLYGYTF.

J is TRBJ2-1 and V is TRBV7-6; D not certain. This CDR3 spans 15 amino acids. Germline CDR1 is SGHVS and CDR2 is FNYEAQ. The germline V and J ends were trimmed by 5 bases and 8 bases, with 19 bases remaining between them. CDR3 sequence: CASSTGPDSGDEQFF. The CDR3 nucleotides are TGTGCCAGCAGCACTGGGCCAGATTCCGGCGATGAGCAGTTCTTC.

This chain links TRBV7-9 with TRBJ1-6; 7 bases line up with TRBD1. V lost 1 base, J lost 9 bases, and 9 bases stayed unmatched. The CDR3 is 16 amino acids. Germline CDR1 reads SEHNR; CDR2 reads FQNEAQ (reference sequence). The CDR3 nucleotides are TGTGCCAGCAGCTTAGGAAAGACAGGGACGGGTTCACCCCTCCACTTT. This encodes CASSLGKTGTGSPLHF.

The chain uses TRBV21-1 and TRBJ1-1; the table gives TRBD1 as D, unverified against the DNA. TRBV21-1 is an annotated pseudogene. The CDR3 spans 11 residues. The CDR3 here is CASSVGGEAFF. DNA for the CDR3: TGTGCCAGCAGCGTAGGGGGTGAAGCTTTCTTT.

J is TRBJ2-5 and V is TRBV2, with 8 bases identical to TRBD2. This CDR3 spans 14 amino acids. Germline trimming cut 6 bases from V and 5 bases from J; bases unmatched to any gene: 8. Germline V gene lookup returns CDR1 SNHLY and CDR2 FYNNEI. For the CDR3, the DNA is TGTGCCAGCAGAGGTAGCGGGATCAGGGAGACCCAGTACTTC. Translating gives CASRGSGIRETQYF.

This chain connects TRBV4-3 to TRBJ2-2, with a tentative D call TRBD2 (5 bases). Germline CDR1 LGHNA, CDR2 YSLEER. V lost 0 bases and J lost 5, with 13 bases in between. The CDR3 totals 16 residues. This CDR3 is CASSQDGEGGTGELFF. In nucleotides, the CDR3 is TGCGCCAGCAGCCAAGATGGCGAGGGTGGTACCGGGGAGCTGTTTTTT.

The chain recombines TRBV5-1 with TRBJ2-2; 7 bases agree with TRBD1. The trim removed 4 bases at V and 5 bases at J, leaving 8 bases unmatched. The CDR3 totals 15 residues. CDR1 and CDR2 (germline): SGHRS, YFSETQ. The CDR3 spells CASSRTQGLTGELFF. In DNA form, the CDR3 reads TGCGCCAGCAGCCGGACACAGGGGCTTACCGGGGAGCTGTTTTTT.

This sequence joins TRBV7-8 and TRBJ2-1; D is perhaps TRBD2 (6 bases). Germline CDR1 SGHVS, CDR2 FQNEAQ. Between the trimmed V and J ends, which lost 3 bases and 3 bases, there was a span of 21 bases. The CDR3 has 18 residues. Here the CDR3 DNA reads TGTGCCAGCAGCTTTTTACGCACTTCGGGGGTCTTCTACAATGAGCAGTTCTTC. Residues: CASSFLRTSGVFYNEQFF.

This sequence joins TRBV30 and TRBJ1-2; 8 bases map to TRBD1. This CDR3 comprises 12 residues. CDR1 and CDR2 from the germline V gene are GTSNPN and SVGIG (reference sequence). The junction had 1 base not matched to a gene; V was cut back by 2 bases and J by 5 bases. This CDR3 is CAWSRQGYGYTF. CDR3 DNA sequence: TGTGCCTGGAGTCGACAGGGGTATGGCTACACCTTC.

This chain joins TRBV25-1 and TRBJ1-2; perhaps TRBD1 as D (5 bases). This CDR3 is built from 14 residues. Germline CDR1 reads MGHDK; CDR2 reads SYGVNS. Trimming took 6 bases from V and 8 from J, leaving 19 bases between them. In DNA, the CDR3 is TGTGCCAGCAGACCCGGGACTCAGATTAGGGGCTACACCTTC. This translates into CASRPGTQIRGYTF.

The chain uses TRBV7-2 and TRBJ2-7; D might be TRBD2 (5 bases). This CDR3 has 15 residues. Germline lookup yields CDR1 SGHTA and CDR2 FQGNSA. V shed 4 bases and J shed 5 bases, with 18 bases lying between them. The CDR3 region is CASSSRTGRANEQYF. In DNA form, the CDR3 reads TGTGCCAGCAGCTCAAGGACTGGGCGGGCCAACGAGCAGTACTTC.

The chain recombines TRBV19 with TRBJ1-1; D unresolved. Trimming shortened V by 3 bases and J by 2 bases, and 10 bases separated the two germline ends. CDR1 and CDR2 from the germline V gene are LNHDA and SQIVND (reference sequence). The CDR3 is made up of 14 amino acids. CDR3 coding DNA: TGTGCCAGTAGTATGTCGGAGATTAACACTGAAGCTTTCTTT. It yields the protein CASSMSEINTEAFF.

This clone was observed once. This chain links TRBV7-9 with TRBJ1-1, with unresolved D. Per germline, CDR1 SEHNR and CDR2 FQNEAQ (reference sequence). The CDR3 has 12 residues. V lost 0 bases and J 7 bases, leaving 6 bases between the germline ends. CDR3 sequence reads: CASSLAYGEAFF. The CDR3 DNA reads as TGTGCCAGCAGCTTAGCTTACGGTGAAGCTTTCTTT.

In the case of this clone: The sample holds other DNA sequences that translate to the same CDR3. This rearrangement joins TRBV18 to TRBJ1-2, with 7 bases aligning to TRBD1. There are 13 residues in the CDR3. From germline, CDR1 is KGHSH and CDR2 LQKENI. V dropped 2 bases and J dropped 3; count of bases not matched to a gene: 0. DNA for the CDR3: TGTGCCAGCTCACCAGGGACAGACTATGGCTACACCTTC. It specifies CASSPGTDYGYTF.

V and J are TRBV20-1 and TRBJ1-2; possibly TRBD1 for D (6 bases). The CDR3 has 11 residues. CDR1 is DFQATT, CDR2 SNEGSKA, per germline (reference sequence). V gave up 4 bases and J gave up 3 bases, with 6 bases separating them. CDR3 sequence reads: CSAKGDYGYTF. As DNA, the CDR3 is TGCAGTGCTAAGGGGGACTATGGCTACACCTTC.

This chain links TRBV6-5 with TRBJ2-7; D may be TRBD1 (6 bases). Germline CDR1 is MNHEY and CDR2 is SVGAGI. V was clipped by 4 bases and J by 2 bases, with 12 bases between them. CDR3 size: 14 residues. The CDR3 nucleotides read TGTGCCAGCAGTTCCCTACAGGGCGCCTACGAGCAGTACTTC. Translated: CASSSLQGAYEQYF.

Only a few counts were recorded for this clone. This rearrangement joins TRBV30 to TRBJ1-2; D is undetermined. This CDR3 comprises 13 residues. From germline, CDR1 is GTSNPN and CDR2 SVGIG (reference sequence). Trimming took off 0 bases at V and 0 bases at J, with 5 bases between the two ends. The CDR3 spells CAWSVEANYGYTF. CDR3 DNA sequence: TGTGCCTGGAGTGTTGAGGCTAACTATGGCTACACCTTC.

The gene calls are TRBV3-1 (or the pseudogene TRBV3-2) and TRBJ1-1, with 8 bases lining up with TRBD1. This CDR3 comprises 15 residues. The germline V gene encodes CDR1 LGHDT and CDR2 YNNKEL (reference sequence). The junction had 11 bases not matched to a gene; V was cut back by 5 bases and J by 6 bases. The DNA for the CDR3 is TGTGCCAGCAGCTCACAGGACAGGGCGTGGGCTGAAGCTTTCTTT. This encodes CASSSQDRAWAEAFF.